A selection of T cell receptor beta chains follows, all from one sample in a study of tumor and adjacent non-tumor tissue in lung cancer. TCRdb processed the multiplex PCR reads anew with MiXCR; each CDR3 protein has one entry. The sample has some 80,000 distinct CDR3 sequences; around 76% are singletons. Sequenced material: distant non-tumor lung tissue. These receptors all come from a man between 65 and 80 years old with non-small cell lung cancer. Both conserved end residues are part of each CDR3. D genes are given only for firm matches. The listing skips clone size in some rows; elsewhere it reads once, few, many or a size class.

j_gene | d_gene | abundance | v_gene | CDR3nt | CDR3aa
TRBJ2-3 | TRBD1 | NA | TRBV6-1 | TGTGCCAGTACCGTCACCGGGACAGGTGGAGATACGCTGTATTTT | CASTVTGTGGDTLYF
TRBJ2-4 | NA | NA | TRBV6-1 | TGTGCGAGCAGTGAAGGGGCAGGGTCAAACGTTCAGTACTTC | CASSEGAGSNVQYF
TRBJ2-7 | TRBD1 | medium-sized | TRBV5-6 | TGTGCCAGCACCTGGGGACAGAGCTCCTACGAGCAGTACTTC | CASTWGQSSYEQYF
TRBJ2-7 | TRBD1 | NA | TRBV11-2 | TGTGCCAGCAGCTCAGATCAGGGGGCCCACAACGAGCAGTACTTC | CASSSDQGAHNEQYF
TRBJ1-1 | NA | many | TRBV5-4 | TGTGCCAGCAGCTTAAAAAGTATGGGGAGCCCTAACACTGAAGCTTTCTTT | CASSLKSMGSPNTEAFF
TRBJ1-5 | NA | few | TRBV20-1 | TGCAGTGCTATATACGGGGGAGGCCAGCCCCAGCATTTT | CSAIYGGGQPQHF
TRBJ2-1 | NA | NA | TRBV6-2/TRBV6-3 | TGTGCCAGCGGTCAGAAACAAGGGGTTCTTATGGGTGAGCAGTTCTTC | CASGQKQGVLMGEQFF
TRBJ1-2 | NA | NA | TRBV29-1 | TGCAGCATTGGGACACGTGAATTCTATGACTACACCTTC | CSIGTREFYDYTF
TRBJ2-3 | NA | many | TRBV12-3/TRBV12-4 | TGTGCCAGCAGTTTAGGTAGCGGAGGCACAGATACGCAGTATTTT | CASSLGSGGTDTQYF
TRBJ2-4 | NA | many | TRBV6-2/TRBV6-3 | TGTGCCAGCAGTTCCTTACGGAGGAGGGACATTCAGTACTTC | CASSSLRRRDIQYF
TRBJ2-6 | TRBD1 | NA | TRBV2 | TGTGCCGCGGCCGGGACAGGAGTCTCTGGGGCCAACGTCCTGACTTTC | CAAAGTGVSGANVLTF
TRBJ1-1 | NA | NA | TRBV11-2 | TGTGCTAGCAACTTAGGGATATCCGATAAACCTATCTTT | CASNLGISDKPIF
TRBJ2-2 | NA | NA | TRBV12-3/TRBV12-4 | TGTGACAGCACTTTAGCGTGGTGGAAAACCGGGGAGCTGTTTTTT | CDSTLAWWKTGELFF
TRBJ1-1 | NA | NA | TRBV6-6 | TGTGCCAGCAGTTACCCCGTCAGCTCCGGGTTGGACACTAAAGCATTCTTT | CASSYPVSSGLDTKAFF
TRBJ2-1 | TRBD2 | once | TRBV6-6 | TGTGCCAGCAGTTACTCTAGCGGGAGTCGCCCCTACAATGAGCGGTTCTTC | CASSYSSGSRPYNERFF
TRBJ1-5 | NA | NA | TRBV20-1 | TGTAGTGCTGGGACCGAGCATAGCAGTCAGCCCCAGCATTTT | CSAGTEHSSQPQHF
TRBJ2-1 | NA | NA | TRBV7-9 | TGTGCCAGCAGCCTCTCCGGGGGCGGAGACAATGAGCAGTTCTTC | CASSLSGGGDNEQFF
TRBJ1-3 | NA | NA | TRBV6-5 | TGTGCCGGCAGTTACTCGTTCGAGAGTCCTGGAAACACCATATATTTT | CAGSYSFESPGNTIYF
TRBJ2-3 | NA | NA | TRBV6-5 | TGTGCCAGCAGTTACTCTCCGGGTAGGAACACATATACGCAGTATTTT | CASSYSPGRNTYTQYF
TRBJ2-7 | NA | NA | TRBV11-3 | TGTGCCAGCAGCTTAGATGGCGGTACAAACTATGAGCAGTACTTT | CASSLDGGTNYEQYF
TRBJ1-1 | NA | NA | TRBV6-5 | TGTACCAGCAGTCACTCGATCAGGATGAACACTGAAGCTTTCTTT | CTSSHSIRMNTEAFF
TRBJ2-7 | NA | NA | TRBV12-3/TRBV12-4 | TGTGCCAGCAGTTCCTGGTTCCTCCAGGGATACGAGCATTACTTC | CASSSWFLQGYEHYF
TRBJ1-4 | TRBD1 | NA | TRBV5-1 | TGCGCCAGCAGGCCGGGACAGGCTAATGAAAAACAGTTTTTT | CASRPGQANEKQFF
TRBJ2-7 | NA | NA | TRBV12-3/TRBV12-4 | TGTGGCAGCAGTTCCACTAGTGGGAGGCCCTACGAGCAGTACTTC | CGSSSTSGRPYEQYF
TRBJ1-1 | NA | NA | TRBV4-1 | TGCGCCAGCAGCCCGGGGAGTACTTCAGACACTGAAGCTTTCTTT | CASSPGSTSDTEAFF
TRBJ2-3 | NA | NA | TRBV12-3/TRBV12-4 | TGTGCCAGCAGTTCTTCCAAGGGGCTGGATACGCAGTATTTT | CASSSSKGLDTQYF
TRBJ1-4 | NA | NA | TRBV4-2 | TGTGCCAGCAGACGACCCGGGACATTCGAAAAACTGTTTTTT | CASRRPGTFEKLFF
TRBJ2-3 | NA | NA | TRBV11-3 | TGTGCCAGCAGCCATAGACGGGGGGCCACAGATACGCAGTATTTT | CASSHRRGATDTQYF
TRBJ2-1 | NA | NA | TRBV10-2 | TGCGCCAGCAGGTCTCCAGGACCCTATTCTCATGAGCAGTTCTTC | CASRSPGPYSHEQFF
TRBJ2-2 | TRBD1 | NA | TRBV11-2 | TGTGTCAGTAGCTTAGTGCGTACAGGGGTTGCCGGGGAGCTGTTTTTT | CVSSLVRTGVAGELFF
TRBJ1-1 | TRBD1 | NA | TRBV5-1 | TGCGCCAGTAGCCAGGCGACAGGGGGGATGAACACTGAAGTTTTCTTT | CASSQATGGMNTEVFF
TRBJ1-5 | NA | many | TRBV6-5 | TGTGCCAGCAGTTACTCGTGGGGGAGCAATCAGCCCCAGCATTTT | CASSYSWGSNQPQHF